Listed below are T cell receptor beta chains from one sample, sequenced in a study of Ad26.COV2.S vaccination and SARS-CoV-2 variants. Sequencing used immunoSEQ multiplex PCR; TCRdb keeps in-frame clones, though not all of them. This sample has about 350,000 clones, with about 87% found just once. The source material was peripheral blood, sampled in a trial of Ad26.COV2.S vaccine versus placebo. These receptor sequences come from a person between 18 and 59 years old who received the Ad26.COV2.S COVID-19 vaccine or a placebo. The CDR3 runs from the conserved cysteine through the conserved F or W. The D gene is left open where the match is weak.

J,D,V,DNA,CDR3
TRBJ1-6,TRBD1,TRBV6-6,TGTGCCAGCAGTTACGGGGCCGACAGGGGCAGCTCACCCCTCCACTTT,CASSYGADRGSSPLHF
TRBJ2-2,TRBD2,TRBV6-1,TGTGCCAGCAGTGCATTCCCGGGACTAGCGGAGCCCGCCACCGGGGAGCTGTTTTTT,CASSAFPGLAEPATGELFF
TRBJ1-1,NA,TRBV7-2,TGTGCCAGCAGGAGAAACAGGGATATGAACACTGAAGCTTTCTTT,CASRRNRDMNTEAFF
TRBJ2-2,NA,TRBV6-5,TGTGCCAGTGGCCGGGGGGCTTCGAACACCGGGGAGCTGTTTTTT,CASGRGASNTGELFF
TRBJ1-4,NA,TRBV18,TGTGCCAGCTCACCACGAAGGAATGAAAAACTGTTTTTT,CASSPRRNEKLFF
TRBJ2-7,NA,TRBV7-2,TGTGCCAGCAGCTTAGAAGTCCACTCCTACGAGCAGTACTTC,CASSLEVHSYEQYF
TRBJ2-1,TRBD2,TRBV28,TGTGCCAGCAGTCTCACTTTTGGGGGACTAGCGGGAGGATATGAGCAGTTCTTC,CASSLTFGGLAGGYEQFF
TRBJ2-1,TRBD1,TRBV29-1,TGCAGCGTTGCTACCGGGACAGGGACCTACAATGAGCAGTTCTTC,CSVATGTGTYNEQFF
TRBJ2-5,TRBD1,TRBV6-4,TGTGCCAGCAGTGAGTCGGGACAGGGGTCCCAAGAGACCCAGTACTTC,CASSESGQGSQETQYF
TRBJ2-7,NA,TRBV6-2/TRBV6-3,TGTGCCAGCAGTTACGGGCGGGGATCGGGCTACGAGCAGTACTTC,CASSYGRGSGYEQYF
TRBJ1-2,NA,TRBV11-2,TGTGCCAGCAGATCAGGGCTTCATGGCTACACCTTC,CASRSGLHGYTF
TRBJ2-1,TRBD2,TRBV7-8,TGTGCCAGCAGCTTCCTCGCGGGAGGGGTAGGTGAGCAGTTCTTC,CASSFLAGGVGEQFF